This T cell receptor beta chain emerged from a study of shared clonotypes between healthy human individuals. Study information: A few men and a couple of women, aged 18 to 49, were donors.

V gave up 0 bases and J gave up 13 bases, with 17 bases separating them. This CDR3 is built from 14 residues. CDR1 is SGHRS, CDR2 YFSETQ, per germline. Spread over ten immunoSEQ deep assay plates, unsorted PBMC DNA underwent sequencing. Authors' methods: Junction-only immunoSEQ sequences carried no quality scores, so filtering differed. TCRdb's table, derived via immunoSEQ multiplex PCR, lists solely in-frame clones and lacks some. V, J and clone size derive from that table, while D and trimming were established from the DNA sequence. The table records around 500,000 clones, 76% of them present only once.

The specimen was PBMCs. The receptor was isolated from a woman in her thirties or forties in good health. Some clones in this sample may be carry-over from other donors' samples. The V gene is TRBV5-1, the J gene TRBJ2-4; D is undetermined. The CDR3 reads CASSLDTRGRVQYF. The CDR3 region has the DNA TGCGCCAGCAGCTTGGACACCCGAGGACGGGTACAGTACTTC.